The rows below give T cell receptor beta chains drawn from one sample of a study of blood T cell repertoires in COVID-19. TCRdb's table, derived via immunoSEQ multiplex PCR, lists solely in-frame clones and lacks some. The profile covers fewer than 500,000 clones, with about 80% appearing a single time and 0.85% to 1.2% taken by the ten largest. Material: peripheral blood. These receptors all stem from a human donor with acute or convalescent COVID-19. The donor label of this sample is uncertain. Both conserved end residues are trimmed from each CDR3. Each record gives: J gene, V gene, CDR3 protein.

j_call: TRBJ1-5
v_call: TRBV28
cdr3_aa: ASSHATGALFLNQPQH

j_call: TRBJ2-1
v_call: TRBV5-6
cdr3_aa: ASSLVGLAENNEQF

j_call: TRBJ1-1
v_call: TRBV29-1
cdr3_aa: SARVGGQGGNTEAF

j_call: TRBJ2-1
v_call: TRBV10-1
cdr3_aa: ASSEGMGLAGSNEQF

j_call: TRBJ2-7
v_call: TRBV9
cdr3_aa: ASSRGAIHEQY

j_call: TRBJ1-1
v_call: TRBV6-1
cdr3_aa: ASSDPGQGRFVEAF

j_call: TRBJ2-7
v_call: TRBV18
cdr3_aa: ASSPDLEGEQY

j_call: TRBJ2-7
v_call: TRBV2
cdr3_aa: ASSQGYEQY

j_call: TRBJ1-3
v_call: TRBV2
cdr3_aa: ASSITRQTTGNTIY

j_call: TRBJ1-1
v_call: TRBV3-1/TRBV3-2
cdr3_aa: ASSQRGGTEAF

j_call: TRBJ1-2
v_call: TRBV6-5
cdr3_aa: ASGTANNYGYT

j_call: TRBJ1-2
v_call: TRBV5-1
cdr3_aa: ASSPGTGSGYT

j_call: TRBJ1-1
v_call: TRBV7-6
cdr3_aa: ASSLGGGEGAEAF

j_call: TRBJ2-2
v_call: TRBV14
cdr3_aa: ASSPNRGTTGELF

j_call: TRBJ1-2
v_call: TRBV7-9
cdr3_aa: ASSPRGQSRYGYT

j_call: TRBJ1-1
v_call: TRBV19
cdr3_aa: ASKTGGIIVGTEAF

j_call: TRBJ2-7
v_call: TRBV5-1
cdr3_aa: ASSFWRGYEQY

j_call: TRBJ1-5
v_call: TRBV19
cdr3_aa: ASSRMRGSDQPQH

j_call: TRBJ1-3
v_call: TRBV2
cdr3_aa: ASRGDSISGNTIY

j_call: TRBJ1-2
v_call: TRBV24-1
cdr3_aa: AVNSGGNYGYT

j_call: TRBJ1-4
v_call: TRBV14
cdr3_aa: ASSQGGLNEKLF

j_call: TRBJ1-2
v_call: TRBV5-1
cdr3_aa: ASSPGQAANYGYT

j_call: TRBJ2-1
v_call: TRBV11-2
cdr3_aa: ASSPGVSGRGYNEQF

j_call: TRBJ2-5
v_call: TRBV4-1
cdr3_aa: ASSQVGQRGGLETQY

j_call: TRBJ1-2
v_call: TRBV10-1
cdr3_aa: ASSSPGQKKIYNYGYT

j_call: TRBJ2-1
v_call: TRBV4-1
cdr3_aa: ASSPSSDSYNEQF

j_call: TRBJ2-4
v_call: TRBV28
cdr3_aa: ASTDTAKNIQY

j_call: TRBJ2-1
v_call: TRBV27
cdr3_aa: ASSLGGGYNEQF

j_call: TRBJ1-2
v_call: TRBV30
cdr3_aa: AWSATGNHGYT

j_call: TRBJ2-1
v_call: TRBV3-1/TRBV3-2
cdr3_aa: ASSRRTGFDNEQF

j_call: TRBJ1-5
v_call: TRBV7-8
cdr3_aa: ASSLLGGGQPQH

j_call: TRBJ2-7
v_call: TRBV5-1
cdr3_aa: ASSPDLTGEQY

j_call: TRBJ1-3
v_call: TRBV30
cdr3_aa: AWSVRVPLPGNTIY

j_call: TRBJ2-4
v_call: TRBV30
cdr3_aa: AWSAGVRIQY

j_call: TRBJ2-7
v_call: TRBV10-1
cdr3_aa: ASSEGDFPPYEQY

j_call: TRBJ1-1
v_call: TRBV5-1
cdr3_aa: ASSFVVGRDTEAF

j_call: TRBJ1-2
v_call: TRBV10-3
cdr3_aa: AIGRAGYGYT

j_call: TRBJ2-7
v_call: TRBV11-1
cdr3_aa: ASSLGNTGLSYEQY

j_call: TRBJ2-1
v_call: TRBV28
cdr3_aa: ASSFRGPQF

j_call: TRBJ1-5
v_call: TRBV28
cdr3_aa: ASSPDSNQPQH

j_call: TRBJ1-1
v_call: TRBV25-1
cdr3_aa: ASSEPLRTEAF

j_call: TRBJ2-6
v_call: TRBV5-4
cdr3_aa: ASSSAGGANVLT

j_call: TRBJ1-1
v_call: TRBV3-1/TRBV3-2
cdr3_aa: ASSTQTQGLNTEAF

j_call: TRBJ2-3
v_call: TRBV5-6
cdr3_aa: ASSPRGGLYTQY

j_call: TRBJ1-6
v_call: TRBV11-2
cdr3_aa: ASSSSSYNSPLH

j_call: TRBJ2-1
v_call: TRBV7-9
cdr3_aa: ASSRSGRAYNEQF